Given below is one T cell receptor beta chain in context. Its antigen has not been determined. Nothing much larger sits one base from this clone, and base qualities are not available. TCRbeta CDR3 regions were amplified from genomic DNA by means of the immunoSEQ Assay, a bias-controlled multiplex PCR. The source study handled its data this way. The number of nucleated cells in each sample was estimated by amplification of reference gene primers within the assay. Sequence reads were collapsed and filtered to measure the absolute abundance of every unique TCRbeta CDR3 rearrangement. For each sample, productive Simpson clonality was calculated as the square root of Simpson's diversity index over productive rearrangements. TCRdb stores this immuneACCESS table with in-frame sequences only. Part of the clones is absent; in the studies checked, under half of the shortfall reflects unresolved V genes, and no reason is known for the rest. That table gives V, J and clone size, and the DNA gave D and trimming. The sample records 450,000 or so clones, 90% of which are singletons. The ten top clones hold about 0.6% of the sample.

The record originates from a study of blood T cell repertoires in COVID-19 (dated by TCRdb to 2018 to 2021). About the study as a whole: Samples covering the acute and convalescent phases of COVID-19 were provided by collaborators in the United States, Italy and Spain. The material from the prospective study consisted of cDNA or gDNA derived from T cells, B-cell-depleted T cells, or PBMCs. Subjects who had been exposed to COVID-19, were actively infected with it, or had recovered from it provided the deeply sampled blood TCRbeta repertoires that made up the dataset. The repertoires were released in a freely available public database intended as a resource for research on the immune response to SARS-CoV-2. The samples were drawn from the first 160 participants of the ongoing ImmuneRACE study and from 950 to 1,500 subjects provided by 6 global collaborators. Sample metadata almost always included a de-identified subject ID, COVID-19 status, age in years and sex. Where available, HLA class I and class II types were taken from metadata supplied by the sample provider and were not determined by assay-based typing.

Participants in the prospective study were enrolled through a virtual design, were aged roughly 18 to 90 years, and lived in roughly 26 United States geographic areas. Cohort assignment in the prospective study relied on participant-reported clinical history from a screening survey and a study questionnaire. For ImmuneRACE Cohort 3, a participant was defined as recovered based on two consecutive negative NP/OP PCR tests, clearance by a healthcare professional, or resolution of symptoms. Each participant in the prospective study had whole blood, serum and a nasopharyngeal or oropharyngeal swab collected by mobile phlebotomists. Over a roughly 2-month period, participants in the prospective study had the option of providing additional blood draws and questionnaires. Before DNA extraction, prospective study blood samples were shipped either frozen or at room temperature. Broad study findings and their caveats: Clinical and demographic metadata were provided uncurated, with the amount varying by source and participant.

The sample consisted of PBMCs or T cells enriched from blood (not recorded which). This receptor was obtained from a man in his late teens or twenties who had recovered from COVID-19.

The CDR3 is CASSLGGSLPPLHF. The bases are TGTGCCAGCAGCTTAGGAGGTAGCCTTCCACCCCTCCACTTT. The chain uses TRBV7-2 and TRBJ1-6; the D gene assignment is ambiguous. CDR1 and CDR2, looked up from the germline V gene, are SGHTA and FQGNSA. V is clipped by 1 base and J by 11 bases, and the sequence between their germline boundaries is 12 bases long. From the cysteine through the phenylalanine, the CDR3 covers 14 amino acids. The read is trimmed to its CDR3 DNA, 42 bases read in frame from base 1.